What follows are 24 T cell receptor beta chains derived from one specimen sequenced in a study of early T cells in non-severe SARS-CoV-2 infection. A single record per CDR3 protein comes from TCRdb applying MiXCR to the 5' RACE reads. This table holds 70,000 to 75,000 distinct CDR3 sequences, roughly an eighth found once. Sequenced material: whole blood. The origin of the receptors is an adult who was a healthcare worker with PCR-confirmed SARS-CoV-2 infection or an uninfected control (not recorded which).

The chain uses TRBV6-6 and TRBJ1-1; 8 nucleotides align to TRBD1. The CDR3 has 14 residues. Trimming at V came to 2 bases and at J to 5 bases, leaving 4 bases not matched to a gene. CDR1 MNHNY and CDR2 SVGAGI come from the germline V gene (reference sequence). CDR3 loop: CASSYRTGRTEAFF. The CDR3 region has the DNA TGTGCCAGCAGTTACAGGACAGGGAGAACTGAAGCTTTCTTT.

This clonotype was recorded at least ten times. The rearrangement joins TRBV5-4 to TRBJ2-6; no reliable D call. V gave up 4 bases and J gave up 0 bases, with 2 bases separating them. The germline V gene has CDR1 SGHNT and CDR2 YYREEE (reference sequence). CDR3 length equals 13 residues. CDR3 nucleotides: TGTGCCAGCAGCGTCTCTGGGGCCAACGTCCTGACTTTC. Protein product: CASSVSGANVLTF.

At least ten counts were recorded for this clonotype. This chain joins TRBV18 and TRBJ2-5, with unresolved D. V lost 6 bases and J lost 5, with 13 bases in between. The CDR3 is 13 residues long. Germline CDR1 and CDR2: KGHSH and LQKENI. CDR3 protein: CASSQANYETQYF. CDR3 nucleotide sequence: TGTGCCAGCTCTCAGGCCAATTACGAGACCCAGTACTTC.

This chain joins TRBV11-2 and TRBJ2-1; no clear D gene. With 3 bases removed from V and 7 bases from J, the gap between germline ends came to 16 bases. The germline V gene encodes CDR1 SGHAT and CDR2 FQNNGV. The CDR3 length is 15 residues. CDR3 nucleotide sequence: TGTGCCAGCAGCTTGTCGCTGGGGTTAGAGAATGAGCAGTTCTTC. Encoded protein: CASSLSLGLENEQFF.

This clonotype has just a few counts. This sequence joins TRBV12-3 or TRBV12-4 and TRBJ2-7, with D possibly being TRBD1 (6 bases). V was trimmed by 6 bases and J by 1 base, leaving 19 bases between them. The CDR3 spans 16 residues. CDR3 loop: CASSVTEQGRSYEQYF. CDR3 DNA sequence: TGTGCCAGCAGCGTGACGGAACAGGGCCGATCCTACGAGCAGTACTTC.

This clonotype has only a few counts. V is TRBV5-6 and J is TRBJ2-5; D may be TRBD1 (6 bases). Germline V gene lookup returns CDR1 SGHDT and CDR2 YYEEEE. The V end was cut by 3 bases, the J end by 2 bases, with 11 bases between. The CDR3 is 14 amino acids. The CDR3 sequence is CASSYGQPQETQYF. Here the CDR3 DNA reads TGTGCCAGCAGCTACGGACAGCCACAAGAGACCCAGTACTTC.

This clonotype was found many times. This chain joins TRBV5-1 and TRBJ2-3; D ambiguous. V was shortened by 0 bases and J by 0 bases, with 5 bases between the two germline ends. The CDR3 totals 14 residues. Germline V gene sequence: CDR1 SGHRS, CDR2 YFSETQ. CDR3 coding DNA: TGCGCCAGCAGCTTGGGGACGAGCACAGATACGCAGTATTTT. Translated: CASSLGTSTDTQYF.

This clonotype was seen a few times. This chain joins TRBV12-3 or TRBV12-4 and TRBJ2-3; the D gene is possibly TRBD2 (5 bases). CDR3 length: 15 amino acids. Trimming removed 3 bases from V and 3 bases from J, with 13 bases in between. The CDR3 protein is CASSFRGPGTDTQYF. The CDR3 DNA reads TGTGCCAGCAGTTTCCGAGGGCCGGGAACAGATACGCAGTATTTT.

As concerns this clonotype: A clone one base away is much larger, so this may be a read error. The chain joins TRBV13 to TRBJ2-3, with D possibly being TRBD1 (5 bases). The CDR3 runs 19 residues. V was pared by 5 bases and J by 8 bases, with 32 bases between. CDR1 and CDR2 (germline): PRHDT, FYEKMQ (reference sequence). The CDR3 loop is CASSTIAPQPGSLQGTQYF. In DNA form, the CDR3 reads TGTGCCAGCAGCACCATTGCCCCGCAGCCGGGTAGCCTTCAGGGTACGCAGTATTTT.

This clonotype was seen a few times. The CDR3 loop reads CASSLGGNSYGYTF. As DNA, the CDR3 is TGTGCCAGCAGCTTAGGGGGGAATAGCTATGGCTACACCTTC. The rearrangement joins TRBV7-9 to TRBJ1-2; perhaps TRBD1 as D (5 bases). The V and J ends lost 1 base and 4 bases respectively, with 10 bases between them. CDR1 SEHNR and CDR2 FQNEAQ come from the germline V gene (reference sequence). This CDR3 has 14 amino acids.

This clonotype was recorded a few times. DNA of the CDR3: TGTGCCAGCAGTGAAGAGGGCAGGAGCTGGACTGGAAACACCATATATTTT. Translated, it gives CASSEEGRSWTGNTIYF. This chain connects TRBV2 to TRBJ1-3; D gene ambiguous. Trimming pared 1 base from V and 2 bases from J, leaving 15 bases between. The CDR3 totals 17 residues. The germline V gene has CDR1 SNHLY and CDR2 FYNNEI. Complete variable domain (other parts from reference TRBV2 and TRBJ1-3): EPEVTQTPSHQVTQMGQEVILRCVPISNHLYFYWYRQILGQKVEFLVSFYNNEISEKSEIFDDQFSVERPDGSNFTLKIRSTKLEDSAMYFCASSEEGRSWTGNTIYFGEGSWLTVV.

This clonotype came up many times. V gene TRBV20-1 combines with J gene TRBJ1-6; unclear D gene. V lost 0 bases, J lost 7 bases, and 19 bases lay in between. This CDR3 has 17 amino acids. Germline CDR1 is DFQATT and CDR2 is SNEGSKA (reference sequence). The CDR3 nucleotides read TGCAGTGCTAGAGATTCCCAGGCGGTTAAGGGCAATTCACCCCTCCACTTT. This sequence encodes CSARDSQAVKGNSPLHF.

The chain links TRBV7-2 to TRBJ2-3; D is unresolved. V gave up 1 base and J gave up 4 bases, with 3 bases separating them. The CDR3 runs 12 residues. Per the germline V gene, CDR1 is SGHTA and CDR2 is FQGNSA. The CDR3 bases are TGTGCCAGCAGCTTAGGTCCAGATACGCAGTATTTT. As protein: CASSLGPDTQYF. The full variable domain, its missing parts supplied by reference TRBV7-2 and TRBJ2-3, is GAGVSQSPSNKVTEKGKDVELRCDPISGHTALYWYRQSLGQGLEFLIYFQGNSAPDKSGLPSDRFSAERTGGSVSTLTIQRTQQEDSAVYLCASSLGPDTQYFGPGTRLTVL.

The sample holds a few counts of this clonotype. This chain links TRBV6-5 with TRBJ1-4; 7 bases fit TRBD1. Germline CDR1 and CDR2: MNHEY and SVGAGI. The trim removed 5 bases at V and 8 bases at J, leaving 5 bases unmatched. This CDR3 has 13 residues. CDR3 sequence reads: CASSQQGSEKLFF. The CDR3 DNA reads TGTGCCAGCAGTCAACAGGGGAGCGAAAAACTGTTTTTT.

Ten or more counts support this clonotype. This chain connects TRBV12-3 or TRBV12-4 to TRBJ2-7; 7 bases agree with TRBD1. The CDR3 is 15 residues long. J gave up 3 bases and V 6 bases, and 11 bases lay outside the gene matches. CDR3 DNA: TGTGCCAGCAGCCATGGGACAGTTATAAACTACGAGCAGTACTTC. The encoded protein is CASSHGTVINYEQYF.

The chain couples TRBV29-1 to TRBJ2-1, with D possibly matching TRBD1 (5 bases). Germline values: CDR1 SQVTM, CDR2 ANQGSEA. The CDR3 has 15 amino acids. Deletions cut 4 bases from V and 5 bases from J, with 18 bases between. This CDR3 is CSVVGRWIHNNEQFF. The CDR3 DNA follows: TGCAGCGTTGTGGGGCGGTGGATCCATAACAATGAGCAGTTCTTC.

This chain connects TRBV3-1 to TRBJ2-7; a weak D match, TRBD2 (5 bases). V dropped 4 bases and J dropped 4 bases, with 20 bases sitting between them. The CDR3 covers 16 residues. The germline V gene encodes CDR1 LGHDT and CDR2 YNNKEL (reference sequence). CDR3 residues: CASSPTRTGTPYEQYF. In DNA, the CDR3 is TGTGCCAGCAGCCCAACCCGGACGGGAACTCCTTACGAGCAGTACTTC.

This clonotype appeared many times. The chain links TRBV14 to TRBJ2-3, with TRBD2 identical over 7 bases. Germline V CDR1 and CDR2: SGHDN, FVKESK. The CDR3 contains 16 residues. J was trimmed by 14 bases and V by 0 bases; bases with no gene match: 17. This chain's CDR3 is CASSQDRAGVPLILYF. The CDR3 nucleotides read TGTGCCAGCAGCCAAGATCGGGCGGGAGTCCCTCTGATTTTGTATTTT.

This clonotype was observed many times. V usage is TRBV9 and J usage is TRBJ2-3, with 8 bases lining up with TRBD2. CDR3 length: 15 amino acids. Unmatched junction bases numbered 4, after V lost 2 bases and J lost 2 bases. The germline gives CDR1 SGDLS, CDR2 YYNGEE. This CDR3 is CASSVGGGSTDTQYF. CDR3 nucleotides: TGTGCCAGCAGCGTGGGCGGGGGGTCCACAGATACGCAGTATTTT.

This clonotype has only a few counts. V and J are TRBV21-1 and TRBJ1-2; the table gives TRBD1 as D, unverified against the DNA. TRBV21-1 is a known pseudogene. The CDR3 is 13 residues long. The CDR3 DNA reads as TGTGCCAGCCTTAGGGGAGATCACTATGGCTACACCTTC. Its protein is CASLRGDHYGYTF.

This clonotype was seen repeatedly, ten times or more. The chain is built from TRBV6-5 and TRBJ1-2; the D is unclear. Germline lookup yields CDR1 MNHEY and CDR2 SVGAGI. The length of the CDR3 is 12 residues. Trimming took 5 bases from V and 8 from J, leaving 12 bases between them. The CDR3 loop is CASSKRLGGYTF. The CDR3 nucleotides are TGTGCCAGCAGTAAGCGGTTAGGAGGCTACACCTTC.

This chain joins TRBV29-1 and TRBJ1-1, with 10 bases fitting TRBD1. Germline V lookup: CDR1 SQVTM, CDR2 ANQGSEA. The V gene end was trimmed by 3 bases and the J gene end by 0 bases; junction bases not matched to a gene: 4. The CDR3 runs 15 residues. The CDR3 here is CSVDGTGAMNTEAFF. CDR3 DNA sequence: TGCAGCGTTGATGGGACAGGGGCGATGAACACTGAAGCTTTCTTT.

The CDR3 DNA sequence: TGTGCCAGCAGTCTAACCGGGACTGTCCCTCTCGAGCAGTACTTC. Translation gives CASSLTGTVPLEQYF. The chain has TRBV12-3 or TRBV12-4 and TRBJ2-7; tentatively, D is TRBD2 (6 bases). V gave up 5 bases and J gave up 6 bases, with 20 bases separating them. The CDR3 is 15 residues long.

A note on this clonotype: A much larger clone differs from this one at a single base, so this may be a read error. This sequence joins TRBV12-3 or TRBV12-4 and TRBJ2-7; D possibly corresponds to TRBD1 (6 bases). The CDR3 is 14 residues long. V was pared by 10 bases and J by 2 bases, with 18 bases between. The DNA of the CDR3 is TGTGCCAACAGCAACCAAGGGGGAACCTACGAGCAGTACTTC. Its translation is CANSNQGGTYEQYF.